One sample yielded the 17 T cell receptor beta chains listed below, sequenced in a study of blood T cell repertoires in COVID-19. Measured with immunoSEQ multiplex PCR; TCRdb has only the in-frame clones, and not every one. Of roughly 190,000 clones listed, more than 75% are singletons. Material: peripheral blood. The receptors stem from a man aged 35 to 55 with active or convalescent COVID-19.

The rearrangement links TRBV19 to TRBJ1-4, with 8 bases fitting TRBD1. Germline assignment: CDR1 LNHDA and CDR2 SQIVND (reference sequence). The V gene end was trimmed by 5 bases and the J gene end by 8 bases; junction bases not matched to a gene: 10. CDR3 length equals 15 residues. CDR3 sequence (DNA): TGTGCCAGTAGTTACCTGGGACAGGCGATGGAAAAACTGTTTTTT. It is translated as CASSYLGQAMEKLFF.

This rearrangement joins TRBV28 to TRBJ2-5; weak D call: TRBD2 (6 bases). V was cut by 6 bases and J by 2 bases, with 16 bases left in between. The CDR3 contains 15 residues. The germline V gene has CDR1 MDHEN and CDR2 SYDVKM. CDR3 DNA: TGTGCCAGCAGCTCACCGGGAGTGGCTCAAGAGACCCAGTACTTC. This gives the protein CASSSPGVAQETQYF.

V and J are TRBV28 and TRBJ2-7; 9 bases line up with TRBD1. V was clipped by 6 bases and J by 2 bases; unmatched bases: 8. Germline V CDR1 and CDR2: MDHEN, SYDVKM. There are 15 residues in the CDR3. CDR3: CASRRPGQGAYEQYF. In nucleotides, the CDR3 is TGTGCCAGCAGGAGGCCGGGACAGGGAGCCTACGAGCAGTACTTC.

The rearrangement links TRBV13 to TRBJ2-2; 12 bases map to TRBD1. Germline V gene data show CDR1 as PRHDT and CDR2 as FYEKMQ (reference sequence). V gave up 7 bases and J gave up 3 bases; unmatched junction bases: 9. This CDR3 is built from 17 residues. The CDR3 spells CASNPGTGGKDTGELFF. CDR3 nucleotides: TGTGCCAGCAATCCCGGGACAGGGGGCAAGGACACCGGGGAGCTGTTTTTT.

CDR3 residues: CASSADRVTGNTIYF. The CDR3 DNA sequence: TGTGCCAGCAGCGCCGACAGGGTAACTGGAAACACCATATATTTT. V is TRBV7-2 and J is TRBJ1-3; TRBD1 aligns across 7 bases. There are 15 residues in the CDR3. The ends lost 5 bases at V and 2 bases at J; junction bases unmatched: 6. Germline V gives CDR1 SGHTA, CDR2 FQGNSA. The full variable domain, with the rest looked up from reference TRBV7-2 and TRBJ1-3, is GAGVSQSPSNKVTEKGKDVELRCDPISGHTALYWYRQSLGQGLEFLIYFQGNSAPDKSGLPSDRFSAERTGGSVSTLTIQRTQQEDSAVYLCASSADRVTGNTIYFGEGSWLTVV.

This clone has a single count. The chain is built from TRBV19 and TRBJ2-7; the match to TRBD2 covers 9 bases. The V and J ends lost 2 bases and 6 bases, in that order; junction bases with no gene match: 8. Looked up from germline, CDR1 is LNHDA and CDR2 is SQIVND (reference sequence). The CDR3 consists of 15 residues. CDR3 nucleotides: TGTGCCAGTAGTATAAAAGGGCTAGCGGGGAGCGAGCAGTACTTC. It yields the protein CASSIKGLAGSEQYF.

This sequence joins TRBV12-3 or TRBV12-4 and TRBJ1-1; TRBD1 might be the D (5 bases). There are 13 residues in the CDR3. V was cut by 6 bases and J by 2 bases, with 10 bases left in between. Written as DNA, the CDR3 is TGTGCCAGCAGGGGAGGGGCTAACACTGAAGCTTTCTTT. Its protein product is CASRGGANTEAFF.

V and J are TRBV11-3 and TRBJ2-2; D is perhaps TRBD1 (5 bases). The CDR3 is 15 residues long. Looked up from germline, CDR1 is SGHNT and CDR2 is YENEEA. V lost 2 bases and J lost 4, with 11 bases in between. For the CDR3, the DNA is TGTGCCAGCAGCTTACTCTCGCAGGGCACCGGGGAGCTGTTTTTT. As protein: CASSLLSQGTGELFF.

V and J are TRBV21-1 and TRBJ2-3; the table assigns TRBD2, which was not confirmed against the DNA. TRBV21-1 is recorded as a pseudogene. The CDR3 runs to 17 residues. The CDR3 is CASTRGEVAGVSDTQYF. Here the CDR3 DNA reads TGTGCCAGCACCCGGGGGGAGGTAGCGGGAGTGTCAGATACGCAGTATTTT.

The chain recombines TRBV11-2 with TRBJ2-6, with no clear D. V lost 3 bases and J lost 1, with 7 bases in between. This CDR3 contains 15 residues. Germline V gives CDR1 SGHAT, CDR2 FQNNGV. CDR3 region: CASSFLVSGANVLTF. The CDR3 nucleotides are TGTGCCAGCAGCTTCCTAGTATCTGGGGCCAACGTCCTGACTTTC.

The chain has TRBV7-9 and TRBJ2-5, with 9 bases identical to TRBD2. The J segment lost 3 bases and the V segment lost 4 bases, leaving 3 bases of the junction unmatched. The CDR3 covers 14 residues. Germline lookup yields CDR1 SEHNR and CDR2 FQNEAQ (reference sequence). CDR3 region: CASSSRLAEETQYF. In DNA form, the CDR3 reads TGTGCCAGCAGCTCCCGACTAGCGGAAGAGACCCAGTACTTC.

J is TRBJ1-1 and V is TRBV5-4; 7 nucleotides line up with TRBD1. J was trimmed by 1 base and V by 4 bases; bases with no gene match: 4. CDR1 is SGHNT, CDR2 YYREEE, per germline (reference sequence). CDR3 length equals 14 residues. The CDR3 reads CASSGNRGNTEAFF. In nucleotides, the CDR3 is TGTGCCAGCAGCGGTAACAGGGGGAACACTGAAGCTTTCTTT.

The rearrangement links TRBV27 to TRBJ1-5; 8 bases line up with TRBD1. The CDR3 contains 14 residues. Looked up from germline, CDR1 is MNHEY and CDR2 is SMNVEV (reference sequence). Trimming cost V 6 bases and J 6 bases; bases outside gene matches: 7. CDR3 nucleotide sequence: TGTGCCAGCAGCCCTATACAGGGGGGTCAGCCCCAGCATTTT. Encoded protein: CASSPIQGGQPQHF.

The rearrangement uses TRBV4-1 and TRBJ2-7; D is possibly TRBD1 (6 bases). This CDR3 is 14 amino acids long. The V gene's germline CDR1 is MGHRA and CDR2 YSYEKL. Trimming shortened V by 6 bases and J by 0 bases, and 12 bases separated the two germline ends. CDR3 sequence: CASSIRDTSYEQYF. Here the CDR3 DNA reads TGCGCCAGCAGTATCCGGGACACCTCCTACGAGCAGTACTTC.

The rearrangement links TRBV7-8 to TRBJ1-4; 8 bases are shared with TRBD1. This CDR3 is 15 amino acids long. Germline values: CDR1 SGHVS, CDR2 FQNEAQ. Trimming cost V 1 base and J 9 bases; bases outside gene matches: 7. CDR3 coding DNA: TGTGCCAGCAGCTTAGACCCTAACAGGGGGAAAAAACTGTTTTTT. It encodes CASSLDPNRGKKLFF.

The chain has TRBV29-1 and TRBJ2-3; 7 bases are shared with TRBD2. CDR1 and CDR2 from the germline V gene are SQVTM and ANQGSEA. The length of the CDR3 is 13 residues. V trimming: 6 bases; J trimming: 4 bases; junction bases outside the gene matches: 7. The CDR3 nucleotides are TGCAGCGTGCTGCGGGAGTGGGCAGATACGCAGTATTTT. This codes for CSVLREWADTQYF.

The chain couples TRBV3-1 (or the pseudogene TRBV3-2) to TRBJ2-7, with 8 positions matching TRBD1. V trimming: 6 bases; J trimming: 5 bases; junction bases outside the gene matches: 9. The CDR3 runs 14 residues. Germline assignment: CDR1 LGHDT and CDR2 YNNKEL (reference sequence). CDR3 nucleotide sequence: TGTGCCAGCAGTTTTCAGGGGGCGCCGAACGAGCAGTACTTC. It encodes CASSFQGAPNEQYF.